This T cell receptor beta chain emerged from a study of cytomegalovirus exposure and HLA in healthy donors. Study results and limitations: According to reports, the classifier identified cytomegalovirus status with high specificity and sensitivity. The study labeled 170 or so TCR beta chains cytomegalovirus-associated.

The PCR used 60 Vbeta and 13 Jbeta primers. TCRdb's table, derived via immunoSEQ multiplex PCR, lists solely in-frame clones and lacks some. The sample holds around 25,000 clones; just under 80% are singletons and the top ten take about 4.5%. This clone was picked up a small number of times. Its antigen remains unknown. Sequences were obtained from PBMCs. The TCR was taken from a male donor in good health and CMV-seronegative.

The CDR3 reads CASSPLGGKQETQYF. CDR3 bases: TGTGCCAGCAGCCCCCTAGGGGGCAAACAAGAGACCCAGTACTTC. This chain connects TRBV27 to TRBJ2-5; 7 bases map to TRBD1. Germline V CDR1 and CDR2: MNHEY, SMNVEV (reference sequence). V lost 6 bases to trimming and J lost 2 bases; unmatched junction nucleotides: 9. CDR3 length: 15 amino acids.